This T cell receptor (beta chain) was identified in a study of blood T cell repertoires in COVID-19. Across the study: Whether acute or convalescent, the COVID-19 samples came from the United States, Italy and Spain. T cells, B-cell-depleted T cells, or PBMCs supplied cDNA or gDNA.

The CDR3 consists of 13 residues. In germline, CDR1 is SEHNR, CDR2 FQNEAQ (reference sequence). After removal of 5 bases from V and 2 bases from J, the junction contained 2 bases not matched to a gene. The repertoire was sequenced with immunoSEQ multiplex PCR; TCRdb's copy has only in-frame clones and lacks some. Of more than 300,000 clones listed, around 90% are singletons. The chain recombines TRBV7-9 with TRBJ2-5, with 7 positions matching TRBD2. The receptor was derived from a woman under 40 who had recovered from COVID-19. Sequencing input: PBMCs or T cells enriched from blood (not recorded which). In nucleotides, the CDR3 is TGTGCCAGCAGCCACGGGAGGCAAGAGACCCAGTACTTC. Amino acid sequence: CASSHGRQETQYF.